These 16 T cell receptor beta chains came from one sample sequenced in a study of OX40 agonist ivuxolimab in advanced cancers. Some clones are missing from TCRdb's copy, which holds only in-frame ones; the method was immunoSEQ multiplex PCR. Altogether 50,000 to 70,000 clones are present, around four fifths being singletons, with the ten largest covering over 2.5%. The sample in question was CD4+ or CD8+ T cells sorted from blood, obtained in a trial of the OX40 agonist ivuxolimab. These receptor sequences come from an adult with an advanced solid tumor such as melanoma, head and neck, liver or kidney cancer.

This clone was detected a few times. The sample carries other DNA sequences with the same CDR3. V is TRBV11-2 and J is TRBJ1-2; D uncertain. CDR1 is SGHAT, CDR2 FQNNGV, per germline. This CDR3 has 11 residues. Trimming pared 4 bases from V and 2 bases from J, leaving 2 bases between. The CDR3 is CASSSNYGYTF. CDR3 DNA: TGTGCCAGCAGCTCGAACTATGGCTACACCTTC.

The CDR3 nucleotides read TGTGCCAGCAGCCACCGGGCCTCAGGGTTCGGTGATGAAGCTTTCTTT. Residues: CASSHRASGFGDEAFF. V usage is TRBV7-3 and J usage is TRBJ1-1; TRBD1 might be the D (5 bases). The CDR3 runs to 16 residues. In germline, CDR1 is SGHTA, CDR2 FQGTGA. The V end lost 5 bases, the J end lost 7 bases, and 23 bases lay between the germline ends. The full variable domain, completed using reference TRBV7-3 and TRBJ1-1, is GAGVSQTPSNKVTEKGKYVELRCDPISGHTALYWYRQSLGQGPEFLIYFQGTGAADDSGLPNDRFFAVRPEGSVSTLKIQRTERGDSAVYLCASSHRASGFGDEAFFGQGTRLTVV.

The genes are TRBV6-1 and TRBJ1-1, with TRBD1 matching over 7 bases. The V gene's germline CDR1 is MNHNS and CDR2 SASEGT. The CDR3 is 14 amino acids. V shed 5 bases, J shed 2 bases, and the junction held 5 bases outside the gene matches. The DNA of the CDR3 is TGTGCCAGCAGTAACAGGGGCCCTAACACTGAAGCTTTCTTT. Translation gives CASSNRGPNTEAFF.

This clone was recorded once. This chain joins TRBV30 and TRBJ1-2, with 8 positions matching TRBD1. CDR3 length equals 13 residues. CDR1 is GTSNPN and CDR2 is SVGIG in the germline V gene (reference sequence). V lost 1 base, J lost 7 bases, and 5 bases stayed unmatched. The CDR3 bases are TGTGCCTGGAGTGGGCAGGGGGCTGCTGGCTACACCTTC. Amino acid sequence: CAWSGQGAAGYTF.

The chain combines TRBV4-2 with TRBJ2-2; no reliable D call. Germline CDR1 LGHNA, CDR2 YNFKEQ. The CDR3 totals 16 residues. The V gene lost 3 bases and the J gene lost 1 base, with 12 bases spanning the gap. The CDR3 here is CASSHGYGQNTGELFF. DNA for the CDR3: TGTGCCAGCAGCCATGGTTACGGCCAGAACACCGGGGAGCTGTTTTTT.

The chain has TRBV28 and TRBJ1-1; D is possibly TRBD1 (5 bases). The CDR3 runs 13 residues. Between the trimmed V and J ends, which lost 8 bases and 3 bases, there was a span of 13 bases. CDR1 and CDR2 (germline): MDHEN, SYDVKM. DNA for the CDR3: TGTGCCAGCGTTCCTGCAGGGTACACTGAAGCTTTCTTT. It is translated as CASVPAGYTEAFF.

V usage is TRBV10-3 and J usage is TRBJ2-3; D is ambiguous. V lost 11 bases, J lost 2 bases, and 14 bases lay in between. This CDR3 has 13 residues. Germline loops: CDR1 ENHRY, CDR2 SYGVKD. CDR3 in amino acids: CAVRTGPTDTQYF. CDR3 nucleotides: TGTGCCGTACGGACCGGTCCCACAGATACGCAGTATTTT.

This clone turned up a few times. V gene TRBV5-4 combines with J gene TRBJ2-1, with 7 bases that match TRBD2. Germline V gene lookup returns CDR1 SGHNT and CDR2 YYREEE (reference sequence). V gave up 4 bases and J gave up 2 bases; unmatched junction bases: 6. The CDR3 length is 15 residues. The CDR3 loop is CASSTGTIAYNEQFF. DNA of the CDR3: TGTGCCAGCAGCACCGGGACTATTGCCTACAATGAGCAGTTCTTC. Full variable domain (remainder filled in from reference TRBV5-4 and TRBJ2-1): ETGVTQSPTHLIKTRGQQVTLRCSSQSGHNTVSWYQQALGQGPQFIFQYYREEENGRGNFPPRFSGLQFPNYSSELNVNALELDDSALYLCASSTGTIAYNEQFFGPGTRLTVL.

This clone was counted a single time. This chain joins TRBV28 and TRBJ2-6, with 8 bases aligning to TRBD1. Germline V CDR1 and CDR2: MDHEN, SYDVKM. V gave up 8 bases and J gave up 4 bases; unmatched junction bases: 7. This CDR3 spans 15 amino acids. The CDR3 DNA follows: TGTGCCAGCGAGACAGGGGCGCTCGGGGCCAACGTCCTGACTTTC. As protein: CASETGALGANVLTF.

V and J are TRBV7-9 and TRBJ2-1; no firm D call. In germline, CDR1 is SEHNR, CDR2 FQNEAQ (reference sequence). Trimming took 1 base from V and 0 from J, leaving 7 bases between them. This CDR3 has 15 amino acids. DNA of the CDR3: TGTGCCAGCAGCTTAGATGGGTACTCCTACAATGAGCAGTTCTTC. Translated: CASSLDGYSYNEQFF.

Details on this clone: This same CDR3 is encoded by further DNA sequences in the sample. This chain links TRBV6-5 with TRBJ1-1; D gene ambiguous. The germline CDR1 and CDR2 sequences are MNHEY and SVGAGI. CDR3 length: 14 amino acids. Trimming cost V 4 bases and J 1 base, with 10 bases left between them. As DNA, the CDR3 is TGTGCCAGCAGTTTTCCCGGGAGGAACACTGAAGCTTTCTTT. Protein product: CASSFPGRNTEAFF.

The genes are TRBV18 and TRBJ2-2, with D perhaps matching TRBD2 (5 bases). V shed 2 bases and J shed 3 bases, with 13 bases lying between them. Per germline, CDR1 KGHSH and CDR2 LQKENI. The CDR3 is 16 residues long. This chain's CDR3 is CASSPMDLIYTGELFF. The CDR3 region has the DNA TGTGCCAGCTCACCAATGGACTTGATTTACACCGGGGAGCTGTTTTTT.

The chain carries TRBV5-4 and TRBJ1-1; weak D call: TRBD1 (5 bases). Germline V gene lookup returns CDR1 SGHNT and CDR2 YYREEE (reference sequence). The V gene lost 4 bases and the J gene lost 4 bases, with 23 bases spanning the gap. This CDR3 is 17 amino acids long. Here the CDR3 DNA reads TGTGCCAGCAGCGTGGGAGGGGCCGGCGGGGTGGGCACTGAAGCTTTCTTT. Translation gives CASSVGGAGGVGTEAFF.

CDR3 residues: CASSDRRNQPQHF. CDR3 sequence (DNA): TGTGCCAGCAGTGACAGGCGCAATCAGCCCCAGCATTTT. The rearrangement uses TRBV6-1 and TRBJ1-5; D ambiguous. The ends were cut back, 3 bases at V and 2 bases at J, with 5 bases in the middle. Germline CDR1 reads MNHNS; CDR2 reads SASEGT. The CDR3 sequence is 13 residues long.

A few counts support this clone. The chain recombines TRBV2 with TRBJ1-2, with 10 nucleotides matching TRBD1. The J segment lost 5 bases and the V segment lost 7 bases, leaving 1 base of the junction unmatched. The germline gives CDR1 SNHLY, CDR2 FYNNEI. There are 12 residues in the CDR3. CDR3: CASKGQGYGYTF. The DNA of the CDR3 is TGTGCCAGCAAGGGACAGGGGTATGGCTACACCTTC.

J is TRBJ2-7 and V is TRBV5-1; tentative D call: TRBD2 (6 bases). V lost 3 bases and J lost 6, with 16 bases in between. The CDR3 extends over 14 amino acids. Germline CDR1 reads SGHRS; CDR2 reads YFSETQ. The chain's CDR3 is CASSSRGRSGEQYF. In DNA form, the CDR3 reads TGCGCCAGCAGCTCTCGGGGGAGGTCGGGCGAGCAGTACTTC. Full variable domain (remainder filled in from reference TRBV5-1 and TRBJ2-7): KAGVTQTPRYLIKTRGQQVTLSCSPISGHRSVSWYQQTPGQGLQFLFEYFSETQRNKGNFPGRFSGRQFSNSRSEMNVSTLELGDSALYLCASSSRGRSGEQYFGPGTRLTVT.